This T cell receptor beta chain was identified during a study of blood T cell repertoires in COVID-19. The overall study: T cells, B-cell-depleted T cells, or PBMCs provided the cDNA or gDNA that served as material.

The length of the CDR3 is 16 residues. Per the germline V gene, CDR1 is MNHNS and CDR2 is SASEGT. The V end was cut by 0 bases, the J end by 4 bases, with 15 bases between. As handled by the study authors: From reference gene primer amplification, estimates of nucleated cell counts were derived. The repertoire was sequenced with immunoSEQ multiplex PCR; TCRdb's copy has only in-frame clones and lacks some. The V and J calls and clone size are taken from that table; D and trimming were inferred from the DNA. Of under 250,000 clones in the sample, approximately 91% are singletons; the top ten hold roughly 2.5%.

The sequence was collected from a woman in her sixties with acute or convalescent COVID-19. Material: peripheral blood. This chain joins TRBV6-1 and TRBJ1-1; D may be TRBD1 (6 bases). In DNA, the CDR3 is TGTGCCAGCAGTGAAGCAGGGGGGGGCCGGAGCACTGAAGCTTTCTTT. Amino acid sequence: CASSEAGGGRSTEAFF.